The 10 T cell receptor beta chains below were found in one sample sequenced in a study of tumor and adjacent non-tumor tissue in lung cancer. The library came from three nested PCR rounds adapted from ARM-PCR protocols. TCRdb passed the multiplex PCR reads through MiXCR, listing each CDR3 protein once. The sample has about 200,000 distinct CDR3 sequences, over 55% seen once; the top ten hold almost 25%. No cell sorting was done before RNA was extracted from the tissue. Sequenced: lung tumor tissue. The receptors stem from a man aged 55 to 70 with non-small cell lung cancer.

Turning to this clonotype: This may stem from a read error, because a much larger clone lies one nucleotide away. This chain links TRBV6-2 or TRBV6-3 with TRBJ2-7; 11 bases align to TRBD2. J was trimmed by 0 bases and V by 7 bases; bases with no gene match: 14. Germline V gene sequence: CDR1 MNHEY, CDR2 SVGEGT. There are 18 residues in the CDR3. CDR3 residues: CASNQRPGLAAPSYEQYF. As DNA, the CDR3 is TGTGCCAGCAACCAGAGGCCGGGACTAGCGGCTCCCTCCTACGAGCAGTACTTC.

Notes on this clonotype: In this CDR3 the conserved last residue, phenylalanine or tryptophan, is missing, so a read error is likely. The chain has TRBV11-1 and TRBJ2-1; 13 bases map to TRBD2. V lost 5 bases, J lost 11 bases, and 9 bases stayed unmatched. CDR1 is SGHAT and CDR2 is FQDESV in the germline V gene (reference sequence). There are 15 residues in the CDR3. In DNA, the CDR3 is TGTGCCAGCAGCGCCACTAGCGGGAGGGAGTATCAGCAGTTCGTC. Translated, it gives CASSATSGREYQQFV.

The J gene is TRBJ1-3, the V gene TRBV30; 10 bases are a match to TRBD1. J gave up 5 bases and V 3 bases, and 16 bases lay outside the gene matches. The CDR3 runs to 18 residues. Germline CDR1 GTSNPN, CDR2 SVGIG (reference sequence). This CDR3 is CAWRTGTGAPRPRNTIYF. The CDR3 bases are TGTGCCTGGAGGACCGGGACAGGGGCACCTAGGCCTAGAAACACCATATATTTT.

Remarks on this clonotype: A much larger clone differs by one base, so this may be a read error. The V call is TRBV20-1, the J call TRBJ2-3; 12 nucleotides match TRBD2. The V segment lost 8 bases and the J segment 4 bases; nucleotides outside the gene matches: 10. Germline assignment: CDR1 DFQATT and CDR2 SNEGSKA (reference sequence). CDR3 length: 15 residues. CDR3 bases: TGCAGTACCTTGACTAGCGGGAGAGGTTCAGATACGCAGTATTTT. Amino acid sequence: CSTLTSGRGSDTQYF.

Remarks on this clonotype: The junction departs from germline at one end; a sequencing error may be responsible. The genes are TRBV12-3 or TRBV12-4 and TRBJ1-5; tentative D call: TRBD1 (5 bases). This CDR3 spans 15 amino acids. The CDR3 is CASSPRTPINQPQHF. In DNA form, the CDR3 reads TGTGCCAGCAGCCCTAGGACACCGATTAATCAGCCTCAGCATTTT.

This clonotype appeared a single time. One junction end does not reproduce the germline sequence, and a read error may be involved. The CDR3 loop is CGARASGGGSNTGEPFF. CDR3 sequence (DNA): TGCGGCGCTAGAGCTTCGGGTGGGGGGAGCAACACCGGGGAGCCGTTTTTT. The V and J genes are TRBV20-1 and TRBJ2-2; the D gene is possibly TRBD2 (6 bases). The length of the CDR3 is 17 residues. Germline V gene data show CDR1 as DFQATT and CDR2 as SNEGSKA (reference sequence).

The rearrangement uses TRBV6-1 and TRBJ2-3, with D hard to call. The CDR3 has 12 amino acids. Looked up from germline, CDR1 is MNHNS and CDR2 is SASEGT. The CDR3 sequence: CISRQGTDTQYF. In nucleotides, the CDR3 is TGTATCAGCCGTCAGGGCACAGATACGCAGTATTTT.

The chain combines TRBV12-3 or TRBV12-4 with TRBJ1-2; no reliable D call. The CDR3 has 13 amino acids. Deletions cut 6 bases from V and 2 bases from J, with 10 bases between. The CDR3 protein is CASSSAGNYGYTF. In DNA form, the CDR3 reads TGTGCCAGCAGCTCCGCGGGGAACTATGGCTACACCTTC.

This clonotype occurred a few times. The chain couples TRBV29-1 to TRBJ2-7, with 10 bases identical to TRBD2. Looked up from germline, CDR1 is SQVTM and CDR2 is ANQGSEA. V lost 7 bases and J lost 6; bases outside the gene matches: 15. There are 15 residues in the CDR3. The CDR3, as DNA: TGCAGCGCCACGACCAAGGCTAGCGGGAGAAGCGAGCAGTACTTC. Its protein is CSATTKASGRSEQYF.

This clonotype was seen only once. A much larger clone differs by one base, so this may be a read error. The J gene is TRBJ1-5, the V gene TRBV12-3 or TRBV12-4; TRBD1 matches at 8 bases. The V gene end was trimmed by 5 bases and the J gene end by 6 bases; junction bases not matched to a gene: 15. The CDR3 consists of 17 residues. For the CDR3, the DNA is TGTGCCAGCAGTCTTTACTCAACAGGGGGAGAAATTCAGCCCCAGCATTTT. As protein: CASSLYSTGGEIQPQHF.